A selection of T cell receptor beta chains follows, all from one sample in a study of T-cell reconstitution after alpha-beta-depleted transplantation in children. Each CDR3 protein is one row after TCRdb ran MiXCR on the PCR reads. The sample contains approximately 980,000 distinct CDR3 sequences, about 30% of which appear only once. Sequenced material: PBMCs, mostly from graft donor cells, taken 360 days after TCRalphabeta/CD19-depleted stem cell transplant. These receptors came from a boy in the first two years of life who had a stem cell transplant for SCID, so the T cells may come from the graft donor. Both conserved end residues are part of each CDR3. D genes are given only for firm matches. Clone sizes are given selectively: once, few, many, or a class where the clone is expanded.

TRBV20-1	TRBD2	TRBJ2-1	-	CSAEVAGTYNEQFF	TGCAGTGCGGAGGTAGCGGGGACCTACAATGAGCAGTTCTTC
TRBV18	TRBD1	TRBJ2-7	once	CASGTDVYEQYF	TGTGCCAGCGGGACAGATGTTTACGAGCAGTACTTC
TRBV2	-	TRBJ2-2	-	CASARGGTNTGELFF	TGTGCCAGCGCGAGAGGGGGGACGAACACCGGGGAGCTGTTTTTT
TRBV12-5	-	TRBJ2-1	few	CASGLGAAGNEQFF	TGTGCTAGTGGTTTGGGGGCCGCGGGCAATGAGCAGTTCTTC
TRBV10-3	TRBD2	TRBJ2-1	few	CAISVQRGGNNEQFF	TGTGCCATCAGTGTACAGCGGGGGGGCAACAATGAGCAGTTCTTC
TRBV7-8	-	TRBJ1-5	-	CASSPGGEYSNQPQHF	TGTGCCAGCAGCCCTGGGGGTGAATATAGCAATCAGCCCCAGCATTTT
TRBV5-1	TRBD2	TRBJ2-1	few	CASSFGSGDYNEQFF	TGCGCCAGCAGCTTCGGTAGCGGGGATTACAATGAGCAGTTCTTC
TRBV6-5	-	TRBJ2-7	-	CASSYSGVVYEQYF	TGTGCCAGCAGTTACTCGGGGGTTGTATACGAGCAGTACTTC
TRBV4-2	-	TRBJ1-5	-	CASSPYSGQPQHF	TGTGCCAGCAGCCCGTACAGTGGGCAGCCCCAGCATTTT
TRBV10-3	TRBD1	TRBJ2-6	-	CAISEGDRVGTNVLTF	TGTGCCATCAGTGAAGGAGACAGGGTTGGGACCAACGTCCTGACTTTC
TRBV10-3	-	TRBJ1-1	-	CATGTLGVEAFF	TGTGCCACGGGTACCCTGGGAGTTGAAGCTTTCTTT
TRBV7-9	TRBD1	TRBJ1-1	-	CASSSLRTGTEAFF	TGTGCCAGCAGCTCCCTAAGGACAGGCACTGAAGCTTTCTTT
TRBV18	TRBD1	TRBJ2-2	-	CASSPSGTGGTGELFF	TGTGCCAGCTCACCGTCCGGGACAGGAGGGACCGGGGAGCTGTTTTTT
TRBV12-3/TRBV12-4	-	TRBJ2-5	few	CASTASGYQETQYF	TGTGCCAGCACCGCTTCTGGTTACCAAGAGACCCAGTACTTC
TRBV4-1	-	TRBJ1-4	-	CASSQDLPRDIEKLFF	TGCGCCAGCAGCCAAGATCTCCCCCGGGACATTGAAAAACTGTTTTTT
TRBV20-1	-	TRBJ2-3	-	CSASGGITDTQYF	TGCAGTGCTAGCGGGGGAATCACAGATACGCAGTATTTT
TRBV5-1	-	TRBJ1-2	-	CASSPRPMGDGYTF	TGCGCCAGCAGCCCTAGGCCCATGGGAGATGGCTACACCTTC
TRBV4-3	-	TRBJ1-4	few	CASSQVRIGLIGEKLFF	TGCGCCAGCAGCCAAGTGAGGATCGGTTTAATCGGCGAAAAACTGTTTTTT
TRBV7-2	TRBD2	TRBJ2-1	-	CASSLAVSGGAHEQFF	TGTGCCAGCAGCTTGGCCGTTAGCGGGGGGGCGCATGAGCAGTTCTTC
TRBV20-1	TRBD1	TRBJ2-1	few	CSARGTAYNEQFF	TGCAGTGCTAGGGGGACAGCCTACAATGAGCAGTTCTTC
TRBV12-3/TRBV12-4	-	TRBJ2-3	few	CASSLFPLHTDTQYF	TGTGCCAGCAGTTTATTCCCACTTCACACAGATACGCAGTATTTT
TRBV4-1	-	TRBJ1-5	-	CASSQEGAGHLSNQPQHF	TGCGCCAGCAGCCAAGAAGGGGCAGGTCACTTGAGCAATCAGCCCCAGCATTTT
TRBV7-2	-	TRBJ2-3	-	CASTKRGASGTDTQYF	TGTGCCAGCACCAAACGCGGGGCTAGCGGCACAGATACGCAGTATTTT
TRBV5-5	TRBD2	TRBJ2-3	many	CASSFGVAGDNTQYF	TGTGCCAGCAGCTTTGGAGTAGCGGGGGATAATACGCAGTATTTT
TRBV5-6	TRBD2	TRBJ2-1	few	CASSYLAGGPGTYNEQFF	TGTGCCAGCAGTTACCTAGCGGGGGGGCCGGGGACCTACAATGAGCAGTTCTTC
TRBV6-5	-	TRBJ2-3	-	CASSYSQGGGHTQYF	TGTGCCAGCAGTTACTCGCAGGGAGGGGGCCATACGCAGTATTTT
TRBV28	-	TRBJ2-3	few	CASSLYPEWYF	TGTGCCAGCAGTTTATATCCCGAATGGTATTTT
TRBV12-3/TRBV12-4	-	TRBJ1-5	-	CASSSGTFPNQPQHF	TGTGCCAGCAGTTCCGGGACTTTTCCCAATCAGCCCCAGCATTTT
TRBV12-3/TRBV12-4	-	TRBJ2-7	-	CASSRTVQSYEQYF	TGTGCCAGCAGTAGGACAGTCCAATCCTACGAGCAGTACTTC
TRBV7-8	-	TRBJ1-2	-	CASSLGGEDYGYTF	TGTGCCAGCAGCTTAGGGGGGGAGGACTATGGCTACACCTTC